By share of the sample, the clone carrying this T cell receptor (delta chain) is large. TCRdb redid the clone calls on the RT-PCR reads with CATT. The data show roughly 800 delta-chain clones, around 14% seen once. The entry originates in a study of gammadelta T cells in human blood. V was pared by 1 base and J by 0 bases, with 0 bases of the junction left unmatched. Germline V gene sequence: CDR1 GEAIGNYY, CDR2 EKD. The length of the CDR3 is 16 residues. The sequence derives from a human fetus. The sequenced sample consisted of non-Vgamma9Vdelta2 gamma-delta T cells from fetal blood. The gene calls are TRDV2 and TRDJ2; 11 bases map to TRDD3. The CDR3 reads CACDTGGYALTAQLFF. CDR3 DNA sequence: TGTGCCTGTGACACTGGGGGATACGCTTTGACAGCACAACTCTTCTTT.